The 5 T cell receptor beta chains presented below share a single source sample, sequenced in a study of radiation and T cells in renal cell carcinoma. Indicated time point: blood 2 weeks post-SBRT. As for treatment: 15 Gy SBRT to primary tumor, nephrectomy 4 weeks later. Data came from immunoSEQ multiplex PCR; TCRdb stores just in-frame clones and leaves some out. The repertoire holds some 50,000 clones, with 80% as singletons. The sequenced sample was blood, obtained from a patient whose treatment included radiotherapy and nephrectomy. These receptors originate from a woman aged 70-85 years with renal cell carcinoma.

Details on this clone: The missing conserved phenylalanine or tryptophan at the end of this CDR3 makes a read error likely. The chain joins TRBV7-2 to TRBJ1-2; 8 positions match TRBD1. V lost 0 bases to trimming and J lost 8 bases; unmatched junction nucleotides: 14. From germline, CDR1 is SGHTA and CDR2 FQGNSA. This CDR3 is built from 17 residues. The CDR3 loop is CASSLASGDRRNLGYTL. In DNA, the CDR3 is TGTGCCAGCAGCTTAGCATCCGGGGACAGGAGAAATCTGGGCTACACCCTC.

V and J are TRBV2 and TRBJ2-2, with TRBD2 matching over 8 bases. From germline, CDR1 is SNHLY and CDR2 FYNNEI. The trim removed 5 bases at V and 6 bases at J, leaving 5 bases unmatched. The length of the CDR3 is 14 residues. The CDR3 sequence: CASSTTSVSGELFF. CDR3 DNA: TGTGCCAGCAGTACGACTAGCGTTTCCGGGGAGCTGTTTTTT. Filled out from reference TRBV2 and TRBJ2-2, the complete variable domain reads EPEVTQTPSHQVTQMGQEVILRCVPISNHLYFYWYRQILGQKVEFLVSFYNNEISEKSEIFDDQFSVERPDGSNFTLKIRSTKLEDSAMYFCASSTTSVSGELFFGEGSRLTVL.

This rearrangement joins TRBV5-6 to TRBJ2-1, with D maybe TRBD1 (5 bases). The CDR3 contains 14 residues. Trimming left V 2 bases short and J 8 bases short, with 14 bases between. The germline V gene encodes CDR1 SGHDT and CDR2 YYEEEE. This CDR3 is CASSFLGQGDEQFF. The CDR3 coding sequence is TGTGCCAGCAGCTTTTTAGGGCAGGGCGATGAGCAGTTCTTC.

The V gene is TRBV6-5, the J gene TRBJ2-1; the D gene is possibly TRBD1 (5 bases). V was cut by 4 bases and J by 7 bases, with 17 bases left in between. Germline V gene sequence: CDR1 MNHEY, CDR2 SVGAGI. The CDR3 totals 15 residues. The DNA for the CDR3 is TGTGCCAGCAGTTCTCCGGGTGACAGCAGGAATGAGCAGTTCTTC. Residues: CASSSPGDSRNEQFF.

V gene TRBV7-2 combines with J gene TRBJ2-1, with D perhaps matching TRBD1 (5 bases). The CDR3 totals 13 residues. Germline loops: CDR1 SGHTA, CDR2 FQGNSA. Trimming shortened V by 1 base and J by 6 bases, and 7 bases separated the two germline ends. Written as DNA, the CDR3 is TGTGCCAGCAGCTTAGGCCAGGGCAATGAGCAGTTCTTC. It specifies CASSLGQGNEQFF. Based on the CDR3 plus reference TRBV7-2 and TRBJ2-1, the full variable domain is GAGVSQSPSNKVTEKGKDVELRCDPISGHTALYWYRQSLGQGLEFLIYFQGNSAPDKSGLPSDRFSAERTGGSVSTLTIQRTQQEDSAVYLCASSLGQGNEQFFGPGTRLTVL.